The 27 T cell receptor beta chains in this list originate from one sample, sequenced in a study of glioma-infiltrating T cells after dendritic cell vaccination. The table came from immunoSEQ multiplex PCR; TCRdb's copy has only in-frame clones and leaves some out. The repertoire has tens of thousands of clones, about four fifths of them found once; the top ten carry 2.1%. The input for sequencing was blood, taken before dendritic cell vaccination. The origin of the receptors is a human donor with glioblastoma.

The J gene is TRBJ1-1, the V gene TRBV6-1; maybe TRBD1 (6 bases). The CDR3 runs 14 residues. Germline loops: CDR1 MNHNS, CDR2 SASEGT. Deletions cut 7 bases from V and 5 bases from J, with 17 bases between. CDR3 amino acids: CASIIMGGGTEAFF. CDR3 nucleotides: TGTGCCAGCATCATAATGGGAGGGGGGACTGAAGCTTTCTTT.

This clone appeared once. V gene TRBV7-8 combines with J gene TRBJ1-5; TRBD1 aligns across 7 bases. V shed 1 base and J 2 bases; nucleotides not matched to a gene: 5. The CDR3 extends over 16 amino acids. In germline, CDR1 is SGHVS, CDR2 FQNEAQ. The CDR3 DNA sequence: TGTGCCAGCAGCTTAGTGGGCGGGACAGGCAATCAGCCCCAGCATTTT. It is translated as CASSLVGGTGNQPQHF.

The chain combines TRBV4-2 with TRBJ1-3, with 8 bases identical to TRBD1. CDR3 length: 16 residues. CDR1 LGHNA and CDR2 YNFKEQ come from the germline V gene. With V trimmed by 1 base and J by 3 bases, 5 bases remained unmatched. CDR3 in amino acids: CASSQGAGGRGNTIYF. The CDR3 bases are TGTGCCAGCAGCCAAGGGGCAGGGGGCCGTGGAAACACCATATATTTT.

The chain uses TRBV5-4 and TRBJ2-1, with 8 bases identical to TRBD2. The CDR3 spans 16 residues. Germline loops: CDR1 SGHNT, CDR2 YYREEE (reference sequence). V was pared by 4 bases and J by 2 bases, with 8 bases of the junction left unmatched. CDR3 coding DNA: TGTGCCAGCAGCCTTAGACTAGCGCTGACCTACAATGAGCAGTTCTTC. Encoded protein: CASSLRLALTYNEQFF.

In DNA, the CDR3 is TGCGCCAGCAGCTCGGGGGGGCCGGCCGGCAAAAACATTCAGTACTTC. As protein: CASSSGGPAGKNIQYF. The gene calls are TRBV5-1 and TRBJ2-4; 8 bases agree with TRBD2. Germline V lookup: CDR1 SGHRS, CDR2 YFSETQ. There are 16 residues in the CDR3. The junction had 8 bases not matched to a gene; V was cut back by 3 bases and J by 3 bases.

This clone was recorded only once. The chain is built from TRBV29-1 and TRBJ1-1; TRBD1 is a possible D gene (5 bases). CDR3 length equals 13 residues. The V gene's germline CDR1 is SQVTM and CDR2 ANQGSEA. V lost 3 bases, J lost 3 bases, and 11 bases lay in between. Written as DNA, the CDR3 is TGCAGCGTTGAGTCACAGGCCGACACTGAAGCTTTCTTT. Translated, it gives CSVESQADTEAFF.

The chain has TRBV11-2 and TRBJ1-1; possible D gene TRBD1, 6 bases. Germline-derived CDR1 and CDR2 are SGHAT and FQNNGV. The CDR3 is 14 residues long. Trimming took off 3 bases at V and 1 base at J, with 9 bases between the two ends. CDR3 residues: CASSLRGQNTEAFF. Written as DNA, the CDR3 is TGTGCCAGCAGCTTGAGGGGACAGAACACTGAAGCTTTCTTT. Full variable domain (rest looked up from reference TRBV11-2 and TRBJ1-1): EAGVAQSPRYKIIEKRQSVAFWCNPISGHATLYWYQQILGQGPKLLIQFQNNGVVDDSQLPKDRFSAERLKGVDSTLKIQPAKLEDSAVYLCASSLRGQNTEAFFGQGTRLTVV.

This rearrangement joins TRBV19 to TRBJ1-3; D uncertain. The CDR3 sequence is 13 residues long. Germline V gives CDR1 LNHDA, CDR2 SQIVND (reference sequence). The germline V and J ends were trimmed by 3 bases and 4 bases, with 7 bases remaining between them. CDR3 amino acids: CASSIAVGNTIYF. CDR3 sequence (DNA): TGTGCCAGTAGTATCGCGGTGGGAAACACCATATATTTT.

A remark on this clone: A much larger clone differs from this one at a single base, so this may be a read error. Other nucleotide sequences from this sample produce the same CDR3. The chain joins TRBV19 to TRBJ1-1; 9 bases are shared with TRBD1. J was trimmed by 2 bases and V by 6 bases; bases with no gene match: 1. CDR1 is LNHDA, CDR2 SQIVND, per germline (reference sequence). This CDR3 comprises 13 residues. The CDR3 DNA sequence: TGTGCCAGTAGGGGACAGGGAAACACTGAAGCTTTCTTT. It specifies CASRGQGNTEAFF.

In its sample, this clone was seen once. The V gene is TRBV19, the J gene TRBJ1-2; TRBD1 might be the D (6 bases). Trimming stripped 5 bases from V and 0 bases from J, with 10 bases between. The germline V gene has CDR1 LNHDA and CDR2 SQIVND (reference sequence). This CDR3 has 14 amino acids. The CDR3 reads CASSGQGTNYGYTF. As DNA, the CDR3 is TGTGCCAGTAGTGGTCAGGGGACTAACTATGGCTACACCTTC.

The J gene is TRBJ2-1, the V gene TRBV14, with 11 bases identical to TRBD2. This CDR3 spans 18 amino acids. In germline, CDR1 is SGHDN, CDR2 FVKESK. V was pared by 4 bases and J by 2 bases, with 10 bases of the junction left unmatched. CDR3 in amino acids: CASSRKDSGRGTYNEQFF. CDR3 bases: TGTGCCAGCAGCCGAAAAGATAGCGGGAGGGGAACCTACAATGAGCAGTTCTTC.

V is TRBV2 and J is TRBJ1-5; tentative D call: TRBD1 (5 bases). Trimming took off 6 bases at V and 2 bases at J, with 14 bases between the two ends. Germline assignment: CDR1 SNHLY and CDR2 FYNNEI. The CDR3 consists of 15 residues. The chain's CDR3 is CASSREGVGNQPQHF. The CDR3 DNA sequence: TGTGCCAGCAGCCGAGAAGGGGTCGGCAATCAGCCCCAGCATTTT.

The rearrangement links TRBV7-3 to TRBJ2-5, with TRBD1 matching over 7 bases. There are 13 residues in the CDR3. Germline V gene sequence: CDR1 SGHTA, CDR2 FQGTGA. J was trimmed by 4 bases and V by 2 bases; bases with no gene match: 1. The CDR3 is CASSLAGGETQYF. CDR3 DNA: TGTGCCAGCAGCTTAGCAGGGGGAGAGACCCAGTACTTC.

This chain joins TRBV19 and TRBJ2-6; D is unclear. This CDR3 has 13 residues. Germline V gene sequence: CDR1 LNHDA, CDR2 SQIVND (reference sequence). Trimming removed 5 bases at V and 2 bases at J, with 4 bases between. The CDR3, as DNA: TGTGCCAGTAGTCAAACTGGGGCCAACGTCCTGACTTTC. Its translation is CASSQTGANVLTF.

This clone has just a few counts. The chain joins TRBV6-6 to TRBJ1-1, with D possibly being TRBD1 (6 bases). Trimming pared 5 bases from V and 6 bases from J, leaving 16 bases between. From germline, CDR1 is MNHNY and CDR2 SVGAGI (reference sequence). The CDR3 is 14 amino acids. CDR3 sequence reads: CASSVGTKKSEAFF. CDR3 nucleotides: TGTGCCAGCAGTGTCGGGACAAAAAAGTCTGAAGCTTTCTTT.

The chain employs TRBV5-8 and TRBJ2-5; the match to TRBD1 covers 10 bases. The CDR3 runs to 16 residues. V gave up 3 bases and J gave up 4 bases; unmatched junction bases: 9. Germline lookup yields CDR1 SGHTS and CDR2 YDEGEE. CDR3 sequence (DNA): TGTGCCAGCAGCTCGATACTCCGGGACAGGGGAGAGACCCAGTACTTC. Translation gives CASSSILRDRGETQYF.

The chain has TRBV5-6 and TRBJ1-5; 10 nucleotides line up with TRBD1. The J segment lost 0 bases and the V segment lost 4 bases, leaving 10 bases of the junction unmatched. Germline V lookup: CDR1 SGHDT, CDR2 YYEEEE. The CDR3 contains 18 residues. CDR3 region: CASSGGDRGFNSNQPQHF. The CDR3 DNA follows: TGTGCCAGCAGCGGCGGGGACAGGGGATTTAATAGCAATCAGCCCCAGCATTTT.

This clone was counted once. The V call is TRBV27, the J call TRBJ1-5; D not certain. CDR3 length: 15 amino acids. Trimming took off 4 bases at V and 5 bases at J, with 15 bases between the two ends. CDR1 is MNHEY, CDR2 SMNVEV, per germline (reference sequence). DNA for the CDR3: TGTGCCAGCAGTTCTTGGCGAGGGCGGGATCAGCCCCAGCATTTT. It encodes CASSSWRGRDQPQHF.

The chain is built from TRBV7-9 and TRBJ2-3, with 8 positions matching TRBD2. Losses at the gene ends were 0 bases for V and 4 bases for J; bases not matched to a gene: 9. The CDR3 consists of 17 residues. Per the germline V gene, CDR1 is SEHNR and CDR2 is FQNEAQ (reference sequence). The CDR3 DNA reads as TGTGCCAGCAGCTTAGCGCGTGGCGGGGGGTTCGCAGATACGCAGTATTTT. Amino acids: CASSLARGGGFADTQYF.

The CDR3 sequence: CASSPGGSARYGYTF. The CDR3 nucleotides read TGTGCCAGCAGTCCCGGCGGGTCCGCTCGTTATGGCTACACCTTC. The gene calls are TRBV28 and TRBJ1-2; D uncertain. V was clipped by 5 bases and J by 5 bases, with 18 bases between them. Germline V CDR1 and CDR2: MDHEN, SYDVKM. This CDR3 spans 15 amino acids.

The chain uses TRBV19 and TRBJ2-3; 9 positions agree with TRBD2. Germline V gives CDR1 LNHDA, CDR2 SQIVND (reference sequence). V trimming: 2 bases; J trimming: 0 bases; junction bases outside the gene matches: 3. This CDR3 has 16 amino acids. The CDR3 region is CASSIITSGSTDTQYF. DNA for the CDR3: TGTGCCAGTAGTATAATAACTAGCGGGAGCACAGATACGCAGTATTTT.

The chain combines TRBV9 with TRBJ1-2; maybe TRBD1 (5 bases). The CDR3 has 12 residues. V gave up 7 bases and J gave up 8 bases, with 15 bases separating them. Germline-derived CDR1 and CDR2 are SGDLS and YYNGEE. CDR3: CASGPPGVGYTF. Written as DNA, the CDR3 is TGTGCCAGCGGACCTCCGGGGGTAGGCTACACCTTC.

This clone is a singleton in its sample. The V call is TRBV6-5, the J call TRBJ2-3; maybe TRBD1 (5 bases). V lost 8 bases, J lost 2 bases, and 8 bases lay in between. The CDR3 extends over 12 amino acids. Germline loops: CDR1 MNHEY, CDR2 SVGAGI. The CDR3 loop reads CASGANTDTQYF. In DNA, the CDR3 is TGTGCCAGCGGGGCGAACACAGATACGCAGTATTTT.

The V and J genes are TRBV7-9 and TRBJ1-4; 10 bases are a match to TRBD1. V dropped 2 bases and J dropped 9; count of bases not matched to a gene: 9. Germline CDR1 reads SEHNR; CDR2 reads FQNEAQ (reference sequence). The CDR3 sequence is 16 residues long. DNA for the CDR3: TGTGCCAGCAGCTTACCCGGGACAGGGGCTCGACAAAAACTGTTTTTT. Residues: CASSLPGTGARQKLFF.

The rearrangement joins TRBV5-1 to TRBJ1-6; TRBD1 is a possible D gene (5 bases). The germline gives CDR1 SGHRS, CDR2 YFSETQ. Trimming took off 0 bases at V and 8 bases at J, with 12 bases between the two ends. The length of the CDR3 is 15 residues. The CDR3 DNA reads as TGCGCCAGCAGCTTGGTGGGGGGACGCGATTCACCCCTCCACTTT. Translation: CASSLVGGRDSPLHF.

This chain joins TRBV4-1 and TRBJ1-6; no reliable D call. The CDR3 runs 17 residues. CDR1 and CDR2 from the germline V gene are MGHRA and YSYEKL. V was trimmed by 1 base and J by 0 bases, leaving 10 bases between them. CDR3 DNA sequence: TGCGCCAGCAGCCAAGTAAGCTCCAACTCCTATAATTCACCCCTCCACTTT. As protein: CASSQVSSNSYNSPLHF.

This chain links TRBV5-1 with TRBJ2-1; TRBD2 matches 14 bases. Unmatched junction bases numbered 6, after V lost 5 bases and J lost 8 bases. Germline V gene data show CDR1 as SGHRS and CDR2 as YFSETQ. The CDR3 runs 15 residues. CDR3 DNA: TGCGCCAGCAGTAGGACTAGCGGGGGGATCTATGAGCAGTTCTTC. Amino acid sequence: CASSRTSGGIYEQFF.